This T cell receptor (beta chain) was obtained from a study of T cell responses to AZD1222 COVID-19 vaccine. Overall study findings and caveats: Only 5 or 6 AZD1222 recipients were seropositive at baseline. Targeting of unmutated variant regions was reportedly seen in nearly half of spike-specific TCRs. Samples come after the peak T cell response, not at day 14. Dominant CD4 TCR responses targeted spike regions 160-218 and 743-854.

The assay was immunoSEQ multiplex PCR, and TCRdb's table has in-frame clones only and misses some. The sample has fewer than 200,000 clones, around 90% seen once. About this clone: Antigen specificity is unknown.

CDR3 length: 15 amino acids. Germline lookup yields CDR1 SEHNR and CDR2 FQNEAQ (reference sequence). V was clipped by 0 bases and J by 0 bases, with 9 bases between them. The V call is TRBV7-9, the J call TRBJ2-7; no clear D gene. The receptor was isolated from an adult in good health. Sequenced material: peripheral blood, taken on day 0 of MenACWY control vaccination. The CDR3 DNA follows: TGTGCCAGCAGCTTAGCCCGAGGATTCTCCTACGAGCAGTACTTC. It yields the protein CASSLARGFSYEQYF.